The rows below give T cell receptor beta chains drawn from one sample of a study of OX40 agonist ivuxolimab in advanced cancers. Profiled with immunoSEQ multiplex PCR; TCRdb holds only in-frame clones, not every one. The sample lists about 6,500 clones; roughly three quarters were seen once. The material sequenced was CD4+ or CD8+ T cells sorted from blood, taken in a trial of the OX40 agonist ivuxolimab. These receptors came from an adult with an advanced solid tumor such as melanoma, head and neck, liver or kidney cancer. Each CDR3 is given with its conserved first and last residue. D genes are given only for firm matches. Expanded clones are given a class, and other clones once, few, many or no size at all.

TRBJ2-3 TRBD1 - TRBV7-2 TGTGCCAGCAGCCCAGATTACAGGGGCGTAAATACGCAGTATTTT CASSPDYRGVNTQYF
TRBJ2-3 - few TRBV7-7 TGTGCTAGCAGCTTGAGCGGATCAGATACGCAGTATTTT CASSLSGSDTQYF
TRBJ1-5 TRBD1 - TRBV27 TGTGCCAGCAGTCCGGGGACAGCTAGCAATCAGCCCCAGCATTTT CASSPGTASNQPQHF
TRBJ1-4 - - TRBV25-1 TGTGCCAGCAGTGGGGGGAATGAAAAACTGTTTTTT CASSGGNEKLFF
TRBJ1-2 TRBD1 - TRBV28 TGTGCCAGCAGTTTACACCGGACAGGAACTAACTATGGCTACACCTTC CASSLHRTGTNYGYTF
TRBJ1-2 - - TRBV29-1 TGCAGCGTTGGGCAGCCACACTATGGCTACACCTTC CSVGQPHYGYTF
TRBJ2-1 - - TRBV19 TGTGCCAGTAGTATCTTCATGGTGGGATACAATGAGCAGTTCTTC CASSIFMVGYNEQFF
TRBJ2-3 - - TRBV9 TGTGCCAGCAGCATCGTCGGGACTCGCCCAGATACGCAGTATTTT CASSIVGTRPDTQYF
TRBJ2-7 - once TRBV19 TGTGCCAGTAGTATTTGGGGGACCGGCGGCTACGAGCAGTACTTC CASSIWGTGGYEQYF
TRBJ1-1 - - TRBV29-1 TGCAGCGTTGGGGTCAGGGTGGGGTTGGGCACTGAAGCTTTCTTT CSVGVRVGLGTEAFF
TRBJ1-2 TRBD1 - TRBV19 TGTGCCAGTAACCCCCTGACAGGGGCGTTATACTATGGCTACACCTTC CASNPLTGALYYGYTF
TRBJ2-7 - - TRBV5-1 TGCGCCAGCAGCTTGTGGTCCGGAGCCTACGAGCAGTACTTC CASSLWSGAYEQYF
TRBJ2-2 - - TRBV6-6 TGTGCCAGCAGTTACTATAGGACCGGGGAGCTGTTTTTT CASSYYRTGELFF
TRBJ1-2 TRBD1 few TRBV13 TGTGCCAGCAGCTACCGGACAGGGTATGGCTACACCTTC CASSYRTGYGYTF
TRBJ1-1 TRBD1 - TRBV29-1 TGCAGCGTTGATACAGGGGAGACTGAAGCTTTCTTT CSVDTGETEAFF
TRBJ2-3 - - TRBV7-7 TGTGCGGGTAGGGGGGCAGATACGCAGTATTTT CAGRGADTQYF
TRBJ2-3 - few TRBV27 TGTGCCAGCAGTTTTGGGGTCACAGATACGCAGTATTTT CASSFGVTDTQYF
TRBJ1-1 TRBD1 - TRBV6-1 TGTGCCAGCAGTGATCCAGGGGGCTTGAACACTGAAGCTTTCTTT CASSDPGGLNTEAFF
TRBJ2-7 - - TRBV7-9 TGTGCCAGCAGCGGAATTACCGGGGATGCGGGGGAGCAGTACTTC CASSGITGDAGEQYF
TRBJ1-4 - - TRBV28 TGTGCCAGCAGTTTTAGGTGGGGGGAAAAACTGTTTTTT CASSFRWGEKLFF
TRBJ2-1 TRBD2 - TRBV2 TGTGCCAGCAGGGCAACCCTGGACGTGGGGAGGGGCAATGAGCAGTTCTTC CASRATLDVGRGNEQFF
TRBJ1-1 - few TRBV6-6 TGTGCCAGCAGTTATGGGACGGACGAAGCTTTCTTT CASSYGTDEAFF
TRBJ2-7 TRBD2 - TRBV9 TGTGCCAGCAGCTTATCAGCGGGGGGCCGATACGAGCAGTACTTC CASSLSAGGRYEQYF
TRBJ2-2 - - TRBV9 TGTGCCAGCAGCGTAGACCCAGGGTGGTCCGGGGAGCTGTTTTTT CASSVDPGWSGELFF
TRBJ1-1 - - TRBV5-4 TGTGCCAGCAGCTTAAGGGGGATGGACACTGAAGCTTTCTTT CASSLRGMDTEAFF
TRBJ2-3 TRBD2 - TRBV2 TGTGCCAGCAGGGTACTAGCGGGGGAGGCAGATACGCAGTATTTT CASRVLAGEADTQYF
TRBJ2-1 - - TRBV11-2 TGTGCCAGCACCGATGGAGTGGATGAGCAGTTCTTC CASTDGVDEQFF
TRBJ1-4 TRBD1 - TRBV7-9 TGTGCCAGCAGCTCGAACCGACAGGGATCGACTGAAAAACTGTTTTTT CASSSNRQGSTEKLFF
TRBJ1-1 - few TRBV28 TGTGCCAGCAGTTTTTGGCAGGGCCTGAACACTGAAGCTTTCTTT CASSFWQGLNTEAFF
TRBJ2-2 - - TRBV7-2 TGTGCCAGCACCCGGCGGCACGGGGAGCTGTTTTTT CASTRRHGELFF
TRBJ1-2 - - TRBV27 TGTGCCAGCAGTTCCTTCCTTCCCAGCCGGGGAGGCAACTATGGCTACACCTTC CASSSFLPSRGGNYGYTF